This T cell receptor (beta chain) came from a study of cytomegalovirus exposure and HLA in healthy donors. Both 60 Vbeta primers and 13 Jbeta primers went into the PCR. Libraries were prepared by immunoSEQ multiplex PCR; TCRdb keeps only in-frame clonotypes and omits some of them. This sample has around 91,000 clones, with 75% to 80% found just once. Trimming removed 1 base from V and 5 bases from J, with 19 bases in between. CDR1 is SGHNT, CDR2 YYREEE, per germline (reference sequence). The CDR3 covers 17 residues. Sample: PBMCs. This receptor was obtained from a woman between 40 and 55 years old in good health and CMV-seropositive. This chain uses TRBV5-4 with TRBJ2-1; D is perhaps TRBD2 (6 bases). DNA of the CDR3: TGTGCCAGCAGCTTGTGGTCCGGGAGTATGAGGGACAATGAGCAGTTCTTC. Translated, it gives CASSLWSGSMRDNEQFF.